This TCR beta chain emerged from a study of shared clonotypes between healthy human individuals (dated by TCRdb to 2020 to 2022). Background on the whole study: The cohort comprised a couple of women and three men aged 18 to 49 years. For each donor, CD4 naive and CD4 memory were each run on three plates, CD8 naive on two plates, and CD8 memory on one plate. To estimate repertoire size and how much clonotype sharing occurs between individuals, the study deeply sequenced the blood TCR repertoires of five healthy adults. Different laboratories and diverse techniques were used to prepare libraries and sequence TCR repertoires, to increase sequencing depth and limit assay-specific biases. Each donor's leukapheresis produced roughly between roughly 0.85 and 9.5 billion PBMCs.

Using the deep immunoSEQ assay, multiplex PCR amplified TCR CDR3 regions from genomic DNA. Genomic DNA extracted from each cell subset was distributed evenly over all wells of several immunoSEQ 96-well plates, and each plate served as one replicate. Each replicate PCR for sorted subsets received around 0.2 ug genomic DNA, equal to about 30,000 T cell genomes. Purified libraries were measured with a Qubit 3.0 fluorometer, size-checked on a Bioanalyzer 2100, and measured again with the KAPA Library Quantification kit. Every immunoSEQ 96-well plate was sequenced on a dedicated single-read 150-cycle Illumina NextSeq 550 flow cell. In the authors' own workflow: Because the immunoSEQ output included only junctional sequences and no quality scores, the filtering could not be the same as the filtering used for full-length reads. To assign V/J genes and CDR3, sequences were annotated using PyIR, a Python wrapper for IgBLAST v1.9, with IMGT germline references. Reads were removed for weak V/J assignments (E-value above 1e-6), missing CDR3, stop codons, out-of-frame junctions, or ambiguous translated residues. V3J clonotypes were defined as sequences sharing the same inferred V gene, J gene, and CDR3 amino acid sequence. Percentage overlap between repertoires was calculated by dividing the number of shared unique clonotypes by the size of the smaller repertoire. RTK rarefaction, the Chao1 estimator, and Recon v2.1 estimates of unobserved clonotypes were used to assess repertoire richness. For all TCRbeta clonotypes obtained by the gDNA method from a handful of donors, generation probabilities were computed with OLGA. TCRdb holds this immuneACCESS table with in-frame rearrangements only. Some clones are missing; in checked studies, unresolved V genes explain under half, and the rest has no known cause. The V and J calls and clone size were taken over from that table, and D and trimming were inferred from the DNA. This sample has roughly 200,000 clones in its table, and around 63% of those were observed once. The ten largest account for over 9.5% of the sample.

General conclusions and limits of the study: Even with the large sequencing depth, rarefaction of the sorted-subset datasets indicated that sequencing was incomplete. Compared with non-shared clonotypes, clonotypes shared by all four sorted-subset donors had higher generation probabilities. The genetic and exposure-history diversity represented was limited by the small number of donors. Based on pairwise subsampling, the degree of clonotype sharing among donors was expected to be affected by sequencing depth. Sampling was restricted to blood, and TCR repertoires in tissue are likely to differ from TCR repertoires in blood. Naive subsets generally had larger estimated clonotype richness than memory subsets did. Sharing across four donors was observed for around 4.8% of naive CD4, over 3% of naive CD8, about 2.3% of memory CD4, and roughly 0.43% of memory CD8 clonotypes.

Donors were healthy HIV-negative adults with no recently reported acute infections or vaccinations. Every donor was a Caucasian adult living in Nashville, Tennessee, USA. Magnetic negative selection was used to enrich CD4+ T cells, after which naive cells were positively selected on CD45RA and the negative fraction became the memory subset. After blood collection by leukapheresis, PBMCs were isolated using Ficoll-Histopaque density gradient centrifugation and then cryopreserved in the vapor phase of liquid nitrogen. Purity and quantity of every magnetically sorted T cell population were checked by analytical flow cytometry. Each sorted fraction had its genomic DNA isolated and then quantified by UV absorbance on a Nanodrop 2000c. In the case of this clone: No antigen is known for it. Nothing much larger sits one base from this clone, and base qualities are not available.

Trimming at the junction amounts to 7 bases on V and 0 bases on J, and the germline ends lie 12 bases apart. The CDR3 has 13 amino acids, counting the end cysteine and phenylalanine. CDR3 DNA only is kept here, 39 bases in frame from base 1. For CDR1 and CDR2, the germline V gene lists SQVTM and ANQGSEA. Sample: memory CD4+ T cells sorted from blood. The cell subset or site label of this sample denotes: CD45RA-negative fraction. The chain couples TRBV29-1 to TRBJ1-1; a tentative D call is TRBD1 (5 bases match). This receptor was identified in a young man in good health. The CDR3: CSAGDRLNTEAFF. The bases are TGCAGCGCCGGCGACAGACTGAACACTGAAGCTTTCTTT. Joined to the reference TRBV29-1 and TRBJ1-1 proteins, this CDR3 gives the full variable domain: SAVISQKPSRDICQRGTSLTIQCQVDSQVTMMFWYRQQPGQSLTLIATANQGSEATYESGFVIDKFPISRPNLTFSTLTVSNMSPEDSSIYLCSAGDRLNTEAFFGQGTRLTVV.